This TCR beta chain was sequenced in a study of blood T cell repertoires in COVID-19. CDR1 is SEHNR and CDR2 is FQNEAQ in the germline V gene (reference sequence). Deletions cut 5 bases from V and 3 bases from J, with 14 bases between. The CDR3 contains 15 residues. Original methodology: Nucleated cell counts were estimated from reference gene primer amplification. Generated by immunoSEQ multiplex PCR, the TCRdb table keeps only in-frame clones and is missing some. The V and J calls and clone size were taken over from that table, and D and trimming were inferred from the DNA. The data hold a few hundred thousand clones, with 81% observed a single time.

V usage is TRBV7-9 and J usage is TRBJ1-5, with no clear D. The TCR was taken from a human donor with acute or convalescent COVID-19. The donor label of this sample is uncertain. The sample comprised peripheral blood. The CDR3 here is CASSPLGRINQPQHF. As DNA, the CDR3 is TGTGCCAGCAGCCCGCTGGGCAGGATCAATCAGCCCCAGCATTTT.